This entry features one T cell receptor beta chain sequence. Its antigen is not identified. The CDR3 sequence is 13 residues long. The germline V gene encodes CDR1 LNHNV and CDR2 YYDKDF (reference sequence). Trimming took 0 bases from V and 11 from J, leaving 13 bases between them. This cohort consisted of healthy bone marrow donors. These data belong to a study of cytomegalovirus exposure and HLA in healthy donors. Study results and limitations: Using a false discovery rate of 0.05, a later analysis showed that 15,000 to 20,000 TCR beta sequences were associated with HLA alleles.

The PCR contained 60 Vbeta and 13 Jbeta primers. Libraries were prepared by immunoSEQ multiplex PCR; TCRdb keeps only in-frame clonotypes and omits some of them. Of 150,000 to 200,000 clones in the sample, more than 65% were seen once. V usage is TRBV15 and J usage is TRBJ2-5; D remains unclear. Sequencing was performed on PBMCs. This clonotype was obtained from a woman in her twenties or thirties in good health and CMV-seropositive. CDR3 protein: CATSREGLGQQYF. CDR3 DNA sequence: TGTGCCACCAGCAGAGAGGGTCTGGGCCAGCAGTACTTC.